This T cell receptor (beta chain) was sequenced in a study of T cells in Graves' hyperthyroidism and ophthalmopathy. The CDR3 regions of TCR beta were amplified from RNA transcripts. When the TCR CDR3 underwent first-round RT-PCR, the HTBI primer set was used. TCRdb analysed the multiplex PCR reads with MiXCR anew, one entry per CDR3 protein. Here the sample spans around 200,000 distinct CDR3 sequences, around 19% being singletons. The CDR3 spans 16 residues. With 5 bases removed from V and 4 bases from J, the gap between germline ends came to 20 bases. In germline, CDR1 is SGHTA, CDR2 FQGNSA. Sample: blood. The rearrangement joins TRBV7-2 to TRBJ1-1; TRBD1 might be the D (5 bases). This clonotype originated in a middle-aged man with Graves' hyperthyroidism. This CDR3 is CASSRDGGGGGTEAFF. CDR3 in DNA: TGTGCCAGCAGCCGGGACGGTGGCGGGGGGGGCACTGAAGCTTTCTTT.